This T cell receptor beta chain appears in the sequencing data of a study of shared clonotypes between healthy human individuals. Across the whole study: Each donor contributed plates that comprised three CD4 naive, three CD4 memory, two CD8 naive and one CD8 memory.

Generated by immunoSEQ multiplex PCR, the TCRdb table keeps only in-frame clones and is missing some. The table includes more than 2 million clones, about 95% detected once. Cells designated naive CD8 were CD45RO-negative and were positively selected for CCR7, with terminally differentiated effector memory CD45RA+ cells excluded. The receptor comes from a young man in good health. Sample: naive CD8+ T cells sorted from blood.

The CDR3 sequence is CASSQRGLFYEQYF. The CDR3 DNA reads TGTGCCAGCAGCCAGAGGGGGCTTTTCTACGAGCAGTACTTC. The chain recombines TRBV7-8 with TRBJ2-7; 7 bases are a match to TRBD1. V lost 5 bases to trimming and J lost 3 bases; unmatched junction nucleotides: 7. Germline V CDR1 and CDR2: SGHVS, FQNEAQ. The CDR3 loop spans 14 amino acids.